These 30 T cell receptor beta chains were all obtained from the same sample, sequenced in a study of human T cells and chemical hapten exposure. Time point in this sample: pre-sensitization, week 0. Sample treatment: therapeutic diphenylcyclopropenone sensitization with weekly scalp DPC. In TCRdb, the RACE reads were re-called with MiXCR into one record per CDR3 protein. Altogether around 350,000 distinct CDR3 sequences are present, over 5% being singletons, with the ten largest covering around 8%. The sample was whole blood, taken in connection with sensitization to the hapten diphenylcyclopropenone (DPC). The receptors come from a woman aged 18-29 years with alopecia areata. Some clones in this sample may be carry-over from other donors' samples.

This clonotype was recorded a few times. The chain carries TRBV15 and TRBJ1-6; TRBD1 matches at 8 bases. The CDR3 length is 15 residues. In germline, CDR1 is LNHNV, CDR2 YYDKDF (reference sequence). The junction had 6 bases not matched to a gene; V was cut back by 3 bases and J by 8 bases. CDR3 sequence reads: CATSRATGGHSPLHF. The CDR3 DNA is TGTGCCACCAGCAGGGCTACAGGGGGACATTCACCCCTCCACTTT.

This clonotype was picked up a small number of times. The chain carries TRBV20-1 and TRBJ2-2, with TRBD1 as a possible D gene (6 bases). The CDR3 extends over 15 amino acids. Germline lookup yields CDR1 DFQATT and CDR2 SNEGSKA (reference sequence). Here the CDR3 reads CSGLRDRRNTGELFF. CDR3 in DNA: TGCAGCGGCCTTCGAGACAGGAGGAACACCGGGGAGCTGTTTTTT.

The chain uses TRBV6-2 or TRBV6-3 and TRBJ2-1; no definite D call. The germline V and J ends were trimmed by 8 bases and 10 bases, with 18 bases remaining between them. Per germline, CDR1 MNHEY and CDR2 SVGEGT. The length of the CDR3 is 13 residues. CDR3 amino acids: CASGFLDPTEQFF. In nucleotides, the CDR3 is TGTGCCAGCGGGTTTTTGGACCCCACGGAGCAGTTCTTC.

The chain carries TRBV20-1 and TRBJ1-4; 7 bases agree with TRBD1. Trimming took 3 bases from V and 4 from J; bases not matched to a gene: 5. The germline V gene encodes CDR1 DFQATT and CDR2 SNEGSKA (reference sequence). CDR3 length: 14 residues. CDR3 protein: CSASRDRVNEKLFF. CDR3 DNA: TGCAGTGCTAGCCGGGACAGAGTTAATGAAAAACTGTTTTTT.

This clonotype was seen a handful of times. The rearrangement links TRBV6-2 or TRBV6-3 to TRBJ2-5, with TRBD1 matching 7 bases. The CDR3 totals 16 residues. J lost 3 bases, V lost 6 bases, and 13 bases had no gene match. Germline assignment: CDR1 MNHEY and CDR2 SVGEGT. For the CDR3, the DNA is TGTGCCAGCAGATCAGGACAGGAGTTGAGGAAAGAGACCCAGTACTTC. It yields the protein CASRSGQELRKETQYF.

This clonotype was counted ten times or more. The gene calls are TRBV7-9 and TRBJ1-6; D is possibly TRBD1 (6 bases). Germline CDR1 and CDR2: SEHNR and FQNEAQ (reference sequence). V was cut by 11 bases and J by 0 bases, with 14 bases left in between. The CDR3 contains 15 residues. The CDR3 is CAGGPSSSYNSPLHF. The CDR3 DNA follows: TGTGCCGGGGGCCCGAGTAGCTCCTATAATTCACCCCTCCACTTT.

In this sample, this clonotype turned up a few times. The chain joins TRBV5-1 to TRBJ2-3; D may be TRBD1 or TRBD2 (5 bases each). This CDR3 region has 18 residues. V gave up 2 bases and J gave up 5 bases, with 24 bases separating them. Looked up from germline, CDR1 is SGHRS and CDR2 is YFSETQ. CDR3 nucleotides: TGCGCCAGCAGCTTACTTGAGGGGAGCTTTCGTGGGGGAGATACGCAGTATTTT. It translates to CASSLLEGSFRGGDTQYF.

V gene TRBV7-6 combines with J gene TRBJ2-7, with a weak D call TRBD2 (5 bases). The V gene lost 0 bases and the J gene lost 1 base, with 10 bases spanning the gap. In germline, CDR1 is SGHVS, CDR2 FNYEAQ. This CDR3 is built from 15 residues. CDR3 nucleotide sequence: TGTGCCAGCAGCTTAGCCCTAGCTCGGTCCTACGAGCAGTACTTC. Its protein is CASSLALARSYEQYF.

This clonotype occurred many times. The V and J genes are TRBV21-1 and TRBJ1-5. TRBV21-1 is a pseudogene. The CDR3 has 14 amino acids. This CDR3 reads CASSPTVGYQPQHF. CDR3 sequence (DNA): TGTGCCAGCAGCCCTACTGTGGGGTATCAGCCCCAGCATTTT.

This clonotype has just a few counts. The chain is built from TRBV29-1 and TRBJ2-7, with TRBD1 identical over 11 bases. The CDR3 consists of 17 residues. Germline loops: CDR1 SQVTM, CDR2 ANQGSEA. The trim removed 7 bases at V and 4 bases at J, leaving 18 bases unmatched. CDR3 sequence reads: CSGQLDPRDRGWYEQYF. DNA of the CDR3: TGCAGCGGCCAATTAGACCCCCGGGACAGGGGGTGGTACGAGCAGTACTTC.

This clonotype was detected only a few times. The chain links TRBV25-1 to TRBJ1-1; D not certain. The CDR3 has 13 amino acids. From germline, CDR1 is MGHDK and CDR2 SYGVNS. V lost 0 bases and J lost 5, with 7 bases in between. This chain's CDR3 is CASSEYGETEAFF. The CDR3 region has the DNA TGTGCCAGCAGTGAATATGGGGAAACTGAAGCTTTCTTT.

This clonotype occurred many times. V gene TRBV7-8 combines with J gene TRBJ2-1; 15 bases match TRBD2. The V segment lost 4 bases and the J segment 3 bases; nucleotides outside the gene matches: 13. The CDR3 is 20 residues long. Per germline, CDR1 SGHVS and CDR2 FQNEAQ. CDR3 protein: CASSSRTSGGVTRLYNEQFF. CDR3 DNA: TGTGCCAGCAGCTCTAGGACTAGCGGGGGGGTAACCCGCCTCTACAATGAGCAGTTCTTC.

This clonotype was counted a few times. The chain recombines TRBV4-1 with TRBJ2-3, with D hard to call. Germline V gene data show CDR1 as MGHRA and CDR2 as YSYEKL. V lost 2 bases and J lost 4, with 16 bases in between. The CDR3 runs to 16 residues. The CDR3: CASSQRLTPGPDTQYF. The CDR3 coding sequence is TGCGCCAGCAGCCAACGTCTTACTCCGGGCCCAGATACGCAGTATTTT.

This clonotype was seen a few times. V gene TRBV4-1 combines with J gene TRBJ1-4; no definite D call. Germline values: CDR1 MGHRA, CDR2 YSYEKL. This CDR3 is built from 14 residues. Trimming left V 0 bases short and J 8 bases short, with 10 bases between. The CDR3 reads CASSQELAREKLFF. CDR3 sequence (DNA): TGCGCCAGCAGCCAAGAGCTGGCGAGGGAAAAACTGTTTTTT.

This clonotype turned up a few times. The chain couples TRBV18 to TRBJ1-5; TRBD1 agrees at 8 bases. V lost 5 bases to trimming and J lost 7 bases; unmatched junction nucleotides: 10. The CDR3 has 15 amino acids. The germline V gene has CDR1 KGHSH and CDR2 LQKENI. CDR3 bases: TGTGCCAGCTCAGTGGACAGGGTGTCGCACCAGCCCCAGCATTTT. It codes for CASSVDRVSHQPQHF.

The DNA for the CDR3 is TGTGCCATCAGTGCGGGGACTAGCGCTACAGATACGCAGTATTTT. Residues: CAISAGTSATDTQYF. The chain links TRBV10-3 to TRBJ2-3; 10 nucleotides match TRBD2. CDR1 and CDR2 (germline): ENHRY, SYGVKD. The CDR3 has 15 amino acids. Trimming took 4 bases from V and 3 from J; bases not matched to a gene: 4.

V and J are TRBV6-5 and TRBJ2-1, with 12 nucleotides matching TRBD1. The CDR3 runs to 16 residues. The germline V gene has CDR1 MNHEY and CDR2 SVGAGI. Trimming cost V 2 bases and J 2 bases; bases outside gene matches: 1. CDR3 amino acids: CASSYGTGGAYNEQFF. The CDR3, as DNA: TGTGCCAGCAGTTACGGGACAGGGGGCGCCTACAATGAGCAGTTCTTC.

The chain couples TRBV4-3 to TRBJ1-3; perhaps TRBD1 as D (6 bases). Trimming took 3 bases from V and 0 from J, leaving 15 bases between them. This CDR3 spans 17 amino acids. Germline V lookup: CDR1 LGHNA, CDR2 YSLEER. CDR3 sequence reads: CASSQEGQKPSGNTIYF. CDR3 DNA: TGCGCCAGCAGCCAGGAAGGACAGAAGCCCTCTGGAAACACCATATATTTT.

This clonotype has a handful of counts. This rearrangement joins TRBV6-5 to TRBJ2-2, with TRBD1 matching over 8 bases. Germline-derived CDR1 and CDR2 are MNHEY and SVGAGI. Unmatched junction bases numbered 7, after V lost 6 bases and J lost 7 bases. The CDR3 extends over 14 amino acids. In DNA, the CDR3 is TGTGCCAGCAGCCAGACAGGGGCCATCGGGGAGCTGTTTTTT. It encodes CASSQTGAIGELFF.

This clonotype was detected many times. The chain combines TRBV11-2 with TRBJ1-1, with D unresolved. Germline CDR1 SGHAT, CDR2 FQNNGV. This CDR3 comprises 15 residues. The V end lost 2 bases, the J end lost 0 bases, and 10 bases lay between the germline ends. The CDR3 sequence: CASSLRAIMNTEAFF. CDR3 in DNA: TGTGCCAGCAGCTTAAGGGCCATAATGAACACTGAAGCTTTCTTT. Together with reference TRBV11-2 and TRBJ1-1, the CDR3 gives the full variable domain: EAGVAQSPRYKIIEKRQSVAFWCNPISGHATLYWYQQILGQGPKLLIQFQNNGVVDDSQLPKDRFSAERLKGVDSTLKIQPAKLEDSAVYLCASSLRAIMNTEAFFGQGTRLTVV.

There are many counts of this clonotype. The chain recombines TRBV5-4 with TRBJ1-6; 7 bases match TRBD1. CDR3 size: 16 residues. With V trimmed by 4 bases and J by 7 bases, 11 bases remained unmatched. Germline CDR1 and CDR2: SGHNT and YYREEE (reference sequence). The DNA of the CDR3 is TGTGCCAGCAGCCTTGACAGGGTTCTGCCAAATTCACCCCTCCACTTT. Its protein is CASSLDRVLPNSPLHF.

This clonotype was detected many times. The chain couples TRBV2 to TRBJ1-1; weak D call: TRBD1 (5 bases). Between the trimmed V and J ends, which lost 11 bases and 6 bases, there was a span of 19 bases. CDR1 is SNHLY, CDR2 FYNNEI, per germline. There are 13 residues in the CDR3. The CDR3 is CAPRRAEGSEAFF. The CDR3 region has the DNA TGTGCCCCCAGGAGGGCAGAGGGGTCTGAAGCTTTCTTT. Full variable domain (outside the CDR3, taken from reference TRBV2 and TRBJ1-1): EPEVTQTPSHQVTQMGQEVILRCVPISNHLYFYWYRQILGQKVEFLVSFYNNEISEKSEIFDDQFSVERPDGSNFTLKIRSTKLEDSAMYFCAPRRAEGSEAFFGQGTRLTVV.

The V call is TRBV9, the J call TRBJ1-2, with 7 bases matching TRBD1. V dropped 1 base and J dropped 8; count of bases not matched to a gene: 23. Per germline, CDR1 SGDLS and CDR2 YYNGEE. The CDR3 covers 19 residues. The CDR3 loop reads CASSVSVWTGRGIVEGYTF. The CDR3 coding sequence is TGTGCCAGCAGCGTATCCGTGTGGACCGGCAGGGGGATTGTAGAAGGCTACACCTTC. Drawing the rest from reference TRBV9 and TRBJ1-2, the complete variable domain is DSGVTQTPKHLITATGQRVTLRCSPRSGDLSVYWYQQSLDQGLQFLIQYYNGEERAKGNILERFSAQQFPDLHSELNLSSLELGDSALYFCASSVSVWTGRGIVEGYTFGSGTRLTVV.

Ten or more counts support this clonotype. In nucleotides, the CDR3 is TGTGCCAGCAGCAGAGGGACAGGGGCATTCGGGACAGATACGCAGTATTTT. Protein sequence: CASSRGTGAFGTDTQYF. This chain connects TRBV5-5 to TRBJ2-3; 10 bases line up with TRBD1. CDR1 is SGHKS and CDR2 is YYEKEE in the germline V gene (reference sequence). The CDR3 has 17 amino acids. The V gene end was trimmed by 4 bases and the J gene end by 3 bases; junction bases not matched to a gene: 11.

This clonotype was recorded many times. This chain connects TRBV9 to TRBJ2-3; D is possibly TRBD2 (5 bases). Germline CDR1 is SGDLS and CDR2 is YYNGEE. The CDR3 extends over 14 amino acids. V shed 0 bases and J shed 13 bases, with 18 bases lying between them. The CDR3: CASSVEDSGVRKYF. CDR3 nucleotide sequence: TGTGCCAGCAGCGTAGAGGATTCCGGGGTGAGAAAGTATTTT.

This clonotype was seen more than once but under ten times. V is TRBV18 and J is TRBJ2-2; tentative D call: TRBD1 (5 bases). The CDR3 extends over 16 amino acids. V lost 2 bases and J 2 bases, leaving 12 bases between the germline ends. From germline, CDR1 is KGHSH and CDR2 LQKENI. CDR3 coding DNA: TGTGCCAGCTCACCAAACGTCGGACAAAACACCGGGGAGCTGTTTTTT. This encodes CASSPNVGQNTGELFF.

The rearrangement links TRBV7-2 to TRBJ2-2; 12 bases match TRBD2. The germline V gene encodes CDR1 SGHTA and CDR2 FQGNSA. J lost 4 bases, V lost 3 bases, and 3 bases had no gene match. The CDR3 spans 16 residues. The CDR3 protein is CASSFRTSGATGELFF. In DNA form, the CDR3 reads TGTGCCAGCAGCTTCAGGACTAGCGGGGCCACCGGGGAGCTGTTTTTT.

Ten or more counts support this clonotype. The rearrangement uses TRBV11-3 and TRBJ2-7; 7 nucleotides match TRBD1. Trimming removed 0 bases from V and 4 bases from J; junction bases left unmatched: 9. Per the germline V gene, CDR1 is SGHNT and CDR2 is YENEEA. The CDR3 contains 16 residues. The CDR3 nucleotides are TGTGCCAGCAGCTTAGATAGGGCAGGGGGACCTTACGAGCAGTACTTC. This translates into CASSLDRAGGPYEQYF.

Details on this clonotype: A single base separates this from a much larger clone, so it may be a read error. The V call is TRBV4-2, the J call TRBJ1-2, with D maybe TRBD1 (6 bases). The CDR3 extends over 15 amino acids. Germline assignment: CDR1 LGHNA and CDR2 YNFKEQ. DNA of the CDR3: TGTGCCAGCAGCCGGGGACACCGAGCTAACTATGGCTACTCCTTC. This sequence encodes CASSRGHRANYGYSF.

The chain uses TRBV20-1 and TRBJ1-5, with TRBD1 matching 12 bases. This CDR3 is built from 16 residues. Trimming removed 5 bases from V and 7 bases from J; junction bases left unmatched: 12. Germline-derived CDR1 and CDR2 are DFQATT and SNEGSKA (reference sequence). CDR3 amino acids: CSADSRDRGRAQPQHF. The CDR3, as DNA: TGCAGTGCTGACTCCCGGGACAGGGGGCGAGCGCAGCCCCAGCATTTT.